Reported below is one TCR beta chain. Its specificity is not known. This sample is drawn from a study of T cell clones after liver transplantation. Study-level information: Post-transplant blood was tracked for graft-donor-reactive T cell clones identified in a pre-transplant mixed lymphocyte reaction. Until 12-24 months post-transplant, subjects got standard immunosuppression and no induction.

Study results and caveats: The donor-reactive repertoire was only partly measurable in two subjects, lacking donor cells.

Method: immunoSEQ multiplex PCR; TCRdb's copy keeps in-frame clones and lacks some. The sample shows about 75,000 clones, 84% of them seen only once. Sorting of unstimulated PBMCs yielded separate CD3+CD4+ and CD3+CD8+ fractions. The CDR3 sequence is 18 residues long. Deletions cut 0 bases from V and 7 bases from J, with 19 bases between. CDR1 and CDR2 from the germline V gene are LNHDA and SQIVND (reference sequence). The chain combines TRBV19 with TRBJ2-6, with a weak D call TRBD1 (6 bases). The sequence was obtained from a human patient who received a liver transplant. Some T cells here may be from the graft donor. The sample consisted of CD4+ T cells from blood, taken roughly 48 months after liver transplant. The chain's CDR3 is CASSIEQPTGSRANVLTF. The CDR3 region has the DNA TGTGCCAGTAGTATAGAGCAGCCCACAGGGTCCAGAGCCAACGTCCTGACTTTC.